Listed below are T cell receptor beta chains from one sample, sequenced in a study of CD8 T cells in Susac syndrome. Via MiXCR, TCRdb re-called the immunoSEQ multiplex PCR reads, giving one row per CDR3 protein. The data show some 190,000 distinct CDR3 sequences, approximately 93% seen once. The sequencing input was CD4+ T cells from PBMCs. These receptors all stem from a human donor in good health. Both conserved end residues are part of each CDR3. The D gene is left open where the match is weak. Some rows have no size entry. The others give once, few or many, or a class for an expanded clone.

j_gene,d_gene,abundance,v_gene,CDR3nt,CDR3aa
TRBJ2-5,TRBD2,NA,TRBV18,TGTGCCAGCTCTCGGACTAGCCGCGAGACCCAGTACTTC,CASSRTSRETQYF
TRBJ1-1,NA,NA,TRBV18,TGTGCCAGCTCACCAGGCCTAGGGTTTGAAGCTTTCTTT,CASSPGLGFEAFF
TRBJ2-6,NA,NA,TRBV28,TGTGCCAGCTGCGTCTCTGGGGCCAACGTCCTGACTTTC,CASCVSGANVLTF
TRBJ2-5,TRBD2,NA,TRBV11-2,TGTGCCAGCAGCAGACCTAGCGGGGGGGCCGAGACCCAGTACTTC,CASSRPSGGAETQYF
TRBJ1-5,NA,NA,TRBV10-3,TGTGCCATCAGTGAGGGTGGGAGAGCTAGCAATCAGCCCCAGCATTTT,CAISEGGRASNQPQHF
TRBJ1-2,NA,once,TRBV2,TGTGCCAGCAGTGGGACCACTAAGGGCTACACCTTC,CASSGTTKGYTF
TRBJ2-1,TRBD1,NA,TRBV29-1,TGCAGCGCCCGACAGGGGATCTCCTACAATGAGCAGTTCTTC,CSARQGISYNEQFF
TRBJ1-3,NA,NA,TRBV29-1,TGCAGCGCCCAGGGTTCTTCTGGAAACACCATATATTTT,CSAQGSSGNTIYF
TRBJ2-1,TRBD2,NA,TRBV6-5,TGTGCCAGCAGCCTAGCGGTTCCAAACAATGAGCAGTTCTTC,CASSLAVPNNEQFF
TRBJ2-2,TRBD1,NA,TRBV20-1,TGCAGTGCCGACCCTACAGGGGGCACCGGGGAGCTGTTTTTT,CSADPTGGTGELFF
TRBJ1-3,NA,NA,TRBV7-8,TGTGCCAGCAGCGGGAGGGATGCAGGGGCGCGGAACACCATATATTTT,CASSGRDAGARNTIYF
TRBJ2-4,TRBD1,NA,TRBV9,TGTGCCAGCAACCGGGACAGGGCCCAAAACATTCAGTACTTC,CASNRDRAQNIQYF
TRBJ2-2,NA,NA,TRBV9,TGTGCCAGCAGCCCCCGAGGAGGGCCCGTCGCCGGGGAGCTGTTTTTT,CASSPRGGPVAGELFF
TRBJ2-1,TRBD1,NA,TRBV9,TGTGCCAGCAGCGTAGACCTGGGACAGGGGTCCGGCAATGAGCAGTTCTTC,CASSVDLGQGSGNEQFF
TRBJ1-1,NA,NA,TRBV9,TGTGCCAGCAGCGTAGTCGGCAGCTCTGAAGCTTTCTTT,CASSVVGSSEAFF
TRBJ2-3,NA,NA,TRBV7-2,TGTGCCAGCAGCTTATATGATCGCACAACAGATACGCAGTATTTT,CASSLYDRTTDTQYF
TRBJ1-4,TRBD1,NA,TRBV2,TGTGCCAGCAGTGAAACGCGACAGGGGCACGAAAAACTGTTTTTT,CASSETRQGHEKLFF
TRBJ2-2,NA,NA,TRBV12-3/TRBV12-4,TGTGCCAGCAGTTTTTCAAGGGCTGGGGAGCTGTTTTTT,CASSFSRAGELFF
TRBJ1-6,NA,NA,TRBV2,TGTGCCAGCAGTGACAAAATGCGTTCATCCCTCCACTTT,CASSDKMRSSLHF
TRBJ2-1,NA,NA,TRBV9,TGTGCCAGCAGCGCGGGGACTCTTAACTATGAGCAGTTCTTC,CASSAGTLNYEQFF
TRBJ2-1,TRBD2,NA,TRBV19,TGTGCTAGCAAACCTCGACTCGGGGGGGTTCCTTACAATGAGCAGTTCTTC,CASKPRLGGVPYNEQFF